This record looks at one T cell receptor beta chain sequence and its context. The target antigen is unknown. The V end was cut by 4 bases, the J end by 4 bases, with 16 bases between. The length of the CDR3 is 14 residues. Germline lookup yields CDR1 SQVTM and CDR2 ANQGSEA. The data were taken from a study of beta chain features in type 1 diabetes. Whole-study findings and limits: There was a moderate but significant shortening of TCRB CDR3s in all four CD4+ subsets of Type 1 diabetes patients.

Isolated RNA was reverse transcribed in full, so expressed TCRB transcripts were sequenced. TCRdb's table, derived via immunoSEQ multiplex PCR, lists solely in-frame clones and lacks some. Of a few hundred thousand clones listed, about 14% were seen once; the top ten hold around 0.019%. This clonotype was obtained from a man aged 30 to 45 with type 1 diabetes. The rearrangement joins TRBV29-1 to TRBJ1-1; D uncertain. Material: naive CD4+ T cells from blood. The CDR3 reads CSVVYWAKSTEAFF. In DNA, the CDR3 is TGCAGCGTTGTCTATTGGGCGAAGAGCACTGAAGCTTTCTTT.